This T cell receptor beta chain was recovered during a study of T cells in Graves' hyperthyroidism and ophthalmopathy. Germline CDR1 SGHTA, CDR2 FQGNSA. The CDR3 is made up of 16 amino acids. V was shortened by 1 base and J by 5 bases, with 14 bases between the two germline ends. Authors of the study amplified TCR beta CDR3 regions from RNA transcripts. TCR CDR3 regions were first amplified by RT-PCR with HTBI primers. In TCRdb, the multiplex PCR reads were re-called with MiXCR into one record per CDR3 protein. The table shows some 270,000 distinct CDR3 sequences, with around 13% occurring only once. The clonotype originates from a woman aged 40 to 49 with Graves' hyperthyroidism. The chain combines TRBV7-2 with TRBJ2-2; D gene ambiguous. The sequenced sample consisted of blood. CDR3 in DNA: TGTGCCAGCAGCTTAGAGCTCTTAAGGAGAACCGGGGAGCTGTTTTTT. It is translated as CASSLELLRRTGELFF.